This TCR beta chain was sequenced during a study of shared clonotypes between healthy human individuals (dated by TCRdb to the early 2020s). Background for the entire study: Three men and a couple of women, aged 18 to 49 years, made up the cohort. Libraries were prepared and TCR repertoires were sequenced by different laboratories using diverse techniques, in order to increase sequencing depth and limit assay-specific biases. To estimate repertoire size and how much clonotype sharing occurs between individuals, the study deeply sequenced the blood TCR repertoires of 5 or 6 healthy adults. Between about 0.8 and 9 billion PBMCs per donor were obtained by leukapheresis. For each donor, CD4 naive and CD4 memory were each given three plates, CD8 naive was given two plates, and CD8 memory was given one plate.

Using the deep immunoSEQ assay, multiplex PCR amplified TCR CDR3 regions from genomic DNA. Genomic DNA extracted from each cell subset was distributed evenly over all wells of several immunoSEQ 96-well plates, and each plate served as one replicate. For sorted subsets, around 0.2 ug genomic DNA, equal to some 30,000 T cell genomes, was loaded into each replicate PCR. The purified libraries were quantified using a Qubit 3.0 fluorometer, sized with a Bioanalyzer 2100, and then quantified again using the KAPA Library Quantification kit. A separate single-read 150-cycle Illumina NextSeq 550 flow cell was used to sequence each immunoSEQ 96-well plate. Concerning the study's data processing: Because only junctional sequences without quality scores were contained in the immunoSEQ output, filtering matching that applied to full-length reads could not be performed. Sequences were annotated with PyIR, a Python wrapper for IgBLAST v1.9, and V/J genes and CDR3 were assigned using IMGT germline references. Reads were removed for weak V/J assignments (E-value above 1e-6), missing CDR3, stop codons, out-of-frame junctions, or ambiguous translated residues. V3J clonotypes were defined by identical inferred V gene, J gene, and CDR3 amino acid sequence. The percentage overlap between two repertoires was calculated by dividing the number of shared unique clonotypes by the size of the smaller repertoire. Three approaches were used to assess repertoire richness: RTK rarefaction, the Chao1 estimator, and Recon v2.1 estimates of unobserved clonotypes. For all TCRbeta clonotypes obtained by the gDNA method from a handful of donors, generation probabilities were computed with OLGA. TCRdb took this table from immuneACCESS and kept in-frame rearrangements with V and J called. Such tables lack part of the clones; where checked against another copy, unresolved V genes explain under half of the gap, and the rest is unexplained. V and J calls and clone size come straight from that table; D and trimming were deduced from the DNA. This sample holds around 2.5 million clones; approximately 94% were observed only once. The leading ten clones occupy approximately 0.36% of the sample.

From V the trimming removes 0 bases and from J it removes 2 bases, while the gene matches leave 8 bases of the junction unaccounted for. The CDR3 covers 17 residues, taking in both the cysteine and the phenylalanine. Only the CDR3 DNA is retained, 51 bases long and in frame from the first base. Sequences SGDLS (CDR1) and YYNGEE (CDR2) are obtained from the germline V gene. As to this clone: No cognate antigen has been identified for it. No much larger clone exists at a distance of one base, and base qualities are not known.

Donors were healthy HIV-negative adults with no recently reported acute infections or vaccinations. All donors were Caucasian adults living in Nashville, Tennessee, USA. Magnetic negative selection was used to enrich CD4+ T cells, after which naive cells were positively selected on CD45RA and the negative fraction became the memory subset. After blood collection by leukapheresis, PBMCs were isolated using Ficoll-Histopaque density gradient centrifugation and then cryopreserved in the vapor phase of liquid nitrogen. Analytical flow cytometry was used to check the purity and quantity of every magnetically sorted T cell population. From each sorted fraction, genomic DNA was isolated and quantified by UV absorbance on a Nanodrop 2000c. The paper as a whole reports these results and caveats: Sampling was limited to blood, and TCR repertoires in tissue likely differ from TCR repertoires in blood. When several donors were compared, the shared fraction of clonotypes was about 5.4% for naive CD4, around 3.6% for naive CD8, about 2.4% for memory CD4, and 0.35% to 0.4% for memory CD8. Pairwise subsampling indicated that sequencing depth was expected to affect the degree of clonotype sharing among donors. Because the study included only a small number of donors, the genetic and exposure-history diversity represented was limited. Larger estimated clonotype richness was generally found for naive subsets than for memory subsets. Compared with non-shared clonotypes, the clonotypes found in all four sorted-subset donors had higher generation probabilities. Rarefaction of sorted-subset datasets indicated incomplete sequencing despite the large sequencing depth.

The sample consisted of naive CD4+ T cells from PBMCs. Reading the label with the study, this specimen's cell subset or site is: CD45RA+ positively selected. This sequence was found in a man aged 18 to 30 in good health. Some clones in this sample may be carry-over from other donors' samples. The chain is made from TRBV9 and TRBJ2-3, with TRBD1 identical over 8 junction bases. The CDR3 reads CASSVGGSGGYTDTQYF. The DNA sequence follows: TGTGCCAGCAGCGTAGGAGGCTCAGGGGGCTACACAGATACGCAGTATTTT. The entire variable domain, with the stretches around the CDR3 drawn from the reference TRBV9 and TRBJ2-3 proteins, is DSGVTQTPKHLITATGQRVTLRCSPRSGDLSVYWYQQSLDQGLQFLIQYYNGEERAKGNILERFSAQQFPDLHSELNLSSLELGDSALYFCASSVGGSGGYTDTQYFGPGTRLTVL.